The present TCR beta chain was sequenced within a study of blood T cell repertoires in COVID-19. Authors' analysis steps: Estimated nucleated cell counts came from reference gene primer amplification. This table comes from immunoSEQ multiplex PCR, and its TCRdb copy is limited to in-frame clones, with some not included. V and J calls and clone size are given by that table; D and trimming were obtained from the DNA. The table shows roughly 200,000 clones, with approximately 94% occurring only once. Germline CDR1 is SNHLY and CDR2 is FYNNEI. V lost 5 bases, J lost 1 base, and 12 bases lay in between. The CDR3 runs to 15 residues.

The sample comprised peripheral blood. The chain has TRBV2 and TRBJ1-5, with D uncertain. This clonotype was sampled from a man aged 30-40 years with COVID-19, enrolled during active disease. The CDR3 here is CASSSRGVSNQPQHF. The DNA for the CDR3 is TGTGCCAGCAGTTCCCGCGGGGTCAGCAATCAGCCCCAGCATTTT.